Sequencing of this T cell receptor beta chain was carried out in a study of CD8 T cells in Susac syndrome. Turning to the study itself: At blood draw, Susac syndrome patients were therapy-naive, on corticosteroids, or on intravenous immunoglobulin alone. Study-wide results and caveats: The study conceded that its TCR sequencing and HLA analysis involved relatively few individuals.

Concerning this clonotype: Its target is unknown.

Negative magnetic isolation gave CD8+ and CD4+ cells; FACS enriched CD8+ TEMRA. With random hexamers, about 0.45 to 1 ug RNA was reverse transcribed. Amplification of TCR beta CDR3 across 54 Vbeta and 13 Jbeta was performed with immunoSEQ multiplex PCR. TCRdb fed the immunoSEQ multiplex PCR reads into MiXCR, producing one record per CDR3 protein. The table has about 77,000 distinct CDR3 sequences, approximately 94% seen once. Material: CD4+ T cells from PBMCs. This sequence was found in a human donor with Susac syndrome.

The chain's CDR3 is CASSPGRGGERAKNIQYF. DNA of the CDR3: TGTGCCAGTAGCCCCGGCCGGGGGGGGGAACGAGCCAAAAACATTCAGTACTTC. The chain links TRBV19 to TRBJ2-4; 8 bases agree with TRBD2. The germline CDR1 and CDR2 sequences are LNHDA and SQIVND (reference sequence). The junction had 13 bases not matched to a gene; V was cut back by 6 bases and J by 0 bases. CDR3 length: 18 residues.